This is a list of T cell receptor beta chains from one sample in a study of metastatic and nonmetastatic thyroid tumors. TCRdb re-called clones via MiXCR from the PCR reads. The sample has 5,500 to 7,000 clones, around 20% seen once. The material sequenced was adjacent normal tissue. The receptors originated from a female donor with papillary thyroid cancer or a benign thyroid nodule (not recorded which). Some clones in this sample may be carry-over from other donors' samples. Both conserved end residues are part of each CDR3. The D gene is left open where the match is weak. Some rows have no size entry. The others give once, few or many, or a class for an expanded clone.

clone_size j_call d_call v_call cdr3_nt cdr3_aa
NA TRBJ1-2 NA TRBV6-2/TRBV6-3 TGTGCCAGCAGTTACTCGCAGGAGGTTGGCTACACCTTC CASSYSQEVGYTF
few TRBJ1-1 NA TRBV7-9 TGTGCCAGCAGCTTAGTTCGGCTGAACACTGAAGCTTTCTTT CASSLVRLNTEAFF
many TRBJ1-1 NA TRBV4-2 TGTGCCAGCAGCCAAGATAGGGGACACCTGAACACTGAAGCTTTCTTT CASSQDRGHLNTEAFF
NA TRBJ2-2 NA TRBV6-5 TGTGCCAGCAGAATAGGGGAGCTGTTTTTT CASRIGELFF
large TRBJ1-5 NA TRBV6-1 TGTGCCAGCCATGGGGGGGAGCATAATCAGCCCCAGCATTTT CASHGGEHNQPQHF
many TRBJ1-6 NA TRBV16 TGTGCCAGCAGCCAAGCTCCTGGGGGCGACTGGTCACCCCTCCACTTT CASSQAPGGDWSPLHF
few TRBJ2-1 TRBD2 TRBV28 TGTGCCAGCACCCACACCGGGACTAGCGGGACCGACTCCTACAATGAGCAGTTCTTC CASTHTGTSGTDSYNEQFF
medium-sized TRBJ2-7 NA TRBV20-1 TGCAGTGCTAGAGAGGTAGGCAGCACCTACGAGCAGTACTTC CSAREVGSTYEQYF
NA TRBJ2-7 TRBD1 TRBV15 TGTGCCACCAGCAGCTTGCGCAGGACAGGCCTCGACGAGCAGTACTTC CATSSLRRTGLDEQYF
few TRBJ2-7 NA TRBV16 TGTGCCAGCAGCCCCCGCGGGACAGTGGGCCCGGGTGAGGGGCAGTACTTC CASSPRGTVGPGEGQYF
NA TRBJ2-7 TRBD2 TRBV20-1 TGCAGTGCTAGAGCCCTGGGTAGCGGGGAAGGCGAGCAGTACTTC CSARALGSGEGEQYF
few TRBJ2-1 TRBD2 TRBV12-3/TRBV12-4 TGTGCCAGCAGGCCTTGGGGGGGGGGATACAATGAGCAGTTCTTC CASRPWGGGYNEQFF
many TRBJ2-5 TRBD1 TRBV5-1 TGCGCCAGCAGCTACCCACGGACAGGGAGCGAGACCCAGTACTTC CASSYPRTGSETQYF
medium-sized TRBJ2-1 NA TRBV28 TGTGCCAGCACTCCCTGGCCCGCTAGCGCGCGAAGCTCCTACAATGAGCAGTTCTTC CASTPWPASARSSYNEQFF
NA TRBJ2-2 TRBD2 TRBV2 TGCGCGAGATCCCGGACTAGCGGGAGCGGGGAGCTGTTTTTT CARSRTSGSGELFF
many TRBJ2-1 TRBD2 TRBV5-4 TGTGCCAGCGCCGTCGGGTCTAGCGGGGGGGCAGATGAGCAGTTCTTC CASAVGSSGGADEQFF
NA TRBJ2-7 NA TRBV6-1 TGTGCCAGCAGGGGGGACCAGGACCCCTACGAGCAGTACTTC CASRGDQDPYEQYF
few TRBJ2-3 TRBD1 TRBV6-1 TGTGCCAGCAGTGAAGCCGGGACAGGGGGCATAGATACGCAGTATTTT CASSEAGTGGIDTQYF
few TRBJ2-7 TRBD2 TRBV6-6 TGTGCCAGCAGTTACGCGGCTAGCGGGGGGTACTCCTACGAGCAGTACTTC CASSYAASGGYSYEQYF
few TRBJ1-1 NA TRBV2 TGTGCCAGCACCGTTACAGGGATCCGGCCTGAAGCTTTCTTT CASTVTGIRPEAFF
medium-sized TRBJ1-1 TRBD1 TRBV11-3 TGTGCCAGCAGCTTTACAGGGGACACTGAAGCTTTCTTT CASSFTGDTEAFF
many TRBJ2-5 NA TRBV20-1 TGCAGTGCCCTCGGACAGTCCCAAGAGACCCAGTACTTC CSALGQSQETQYF
medium-sized TRBJ1-3 TRBD1 TRBV12-3/TRBV12-4 TGTGCCAGCAGTCGAACAGGGGCCAGGACCCCTGGAAACACCATATATTTT CASSRTGARTPGNTIYF
NA TRBJ1-5 NA TRBV6-2/TRBV6-3 TGTGCCAGCAGTTACAGGCCGGCAGGTATTTATAGCGATCAGACCCAGCATTTT CASSYRPAGIYSDQTQHF
medium-sized TRBJ2-1 TRBD2 TRBV24-1 TGTGCCACATCAACGGCGCGGGAGGGTGTCAATGAGCAGTTCTTC CATSTAREGVNEQFF
medium-sized TRBJ2-1 NA TRBV2 TGTGCCAGCAGGGGGACAAGTACCCCGGGCGATGAGCAGTTCTTC CASRGTSTPGDEQFF
medium-sized TRBJ1-1 TRBD1 TRBV12-3/TRBV12-4 TGTGCCAGCAGTCCGCAGGGGGGCACTGAAGCTTTCTTT CASSPQGGTEAFF
medium-sized TRBJ1-3 NA TRBV5-1 TGCGCCAACTCCCCGGACCAGACGAACTCTGGAAACACCATATATTTT CANSPDQTNSGNTIYF
medium-sized TRBJ2-7 TRBD1 TRBV10-3 TGTGCCATCAGCGCGTCAACAGGGGCCTACGAGCAGTACTTC CAISASTGAYEQYF
NA TRBJ2-3 NA TRBV10-2 TGCGCCAGCAAGCATACAGATACGCAGTATTTT CASKHTDTQYF
NA TRBJ2-1 NA TRBV12-5 TGTGCTAGTGGTTTCATCGGAGAAGGATACAATGAGCAGTTCTTC CASGFIGEGYNEQFF
medium-sized TRBJ2-3 TRBD2 TRBV10-3 TGTGCCATCAGTGAGTCGGGACTAGCGGACACAGATACGCAGTATTTT CAISESGLADTDTQYF
medium-sized TRBJ2-6 NA TRBV20-1 TGCAGTGCTGTCAAGACTAGAGCATTTAGGGCCAACGTCCTGACTTTC CSAVKTRAFRANVLTF
NA TRBJ2-7 TRBD2 TRBV5-1 TGCGCCAGCAGACCCGGACTAGCGTATTCCTACGAGCAGTACTTC CASRPGLAYSYEQYF
large TRBJ2-7 NA TRBV2 TGTGCCAGCAGGGCAGGGGGGTCCTACGAGCAGTACTTC CASRAGGSYEQYF
few TRBJ1-6 NA TRBV6-1 TGTGCCAGCAGTCCCCAAGGACTAAATTCACCCCTCCACTTT CASSPQGLNSPLHF
NA TRBJ1-2 NA TRBV7-2 TGTGCCAGCAGCTTAGCCAGGGAAGATAAAGATGGCTACACCTTC CASSLAREDKDGYTF
few TRBJ2-5 NA TRBV5-1 TGCGCCAGCATCCCCGGAGCGGGTCAGGGGGGTGAGACCCAGTACTTC CASIPGAGQGGETQYF
NA TRBJ2-5 NA TRBV5-4 TGTGCCAGCAGCTTTGGGTCATGGTCTGGAGAGACCCAGTACTTC CASSFGSWSGETQYF
medium-sized TRBJ2-3 NA TRBV12-3/TRBV12-4 TGTGCCAGCAGTTTTGGGACGGTACAAAGCCCAGATACGCAGTATTTT CASSFGTVQSPDTQYF